The T cell receptor beta chain described here comes from a study of blood T cell repertoires in COVID-19. Looking at the study overall: PBMCs, B-cell-depleted T cells, or T cells provided the cDNA or gDNA that made up the material.

Trimming took 3 bases from V and 6 from J; bases not matched to a gene: 7. Germline CDR1 and CDR2: LNHDA and SQIVND (reference sequence). The CDR3 length is 14 residues. Per the original data handling: The authors estimated nucleated cell counts from reference gene primer amplification. Using immunoSEQ multiplex PCR, the repertoire was profiled, and TCRdb retains in-frame clones only, with some absent. V, J and clone size were drawn from that table, and D and trimming were deduced from the DNA. The data show some 200,000 clones, around nine tenths seen once. Material: peripheral blood. The rearrangement links TRBV19 to TRBJ1-2; 7 bases fit TRBD1. This sequence was found in a woman in her late teens or twenties who had recovered from COVID-19. The CDR3 is CASSIRGQSNGYTF. CDR3 DNA: TGTGCCAGTAGTATTCGGGGACAGTCGAATGGCTACACCTTC. Filled out from reference TRBV19 and TRBJ1-2, the complete variable domain reads DGGITQSPKYLFRKEGQNVTLSCEQNLNHDAMYWYRQDPGQGLRLIYYSQIVNDFQKGDIAEGYSVSREKKESFPLTVTSAQKNPTAFYLCASSIRGQSNGYTFGSGTRLTVV.